The entry below gives a single T cell receptor (beta chain) sequence along with its context. The antigen is undetermined. Regarding treatment: oral pan-JAK inhibitor, 5-10 mg twice daily. Obtained from alopecia areata patients were lesional scalp punch biopsies along with peripheral blood. This sample was included in a study of CD8+ T cells in alopecia areata. Investigators isolated RNA and reverse transcribed it into cDNA to act as the sequencing template. Clones were read by immunoSEQ multiplex PCR, and TCRdb kept only the in-frame ones, dropping some. The table has a few hundred thousand clones, more than 30% seen once; the top ten hold roughly 0.45%. Study observations and caveats: An increase in clonality over normal scalp was evident in lesional scalp, especially alopecia totalis/universalis.

The V gene's germline CDR1 is SGHTA and CDR2 FQGNSA. V was shortened by 1 base and J by 0 bases, with 9 bases between the two germline ends. CDR3 length: 15 amino acids. Source: CD4+ T cells sorted from blood, taken around week 34, from a patient treated with tofacitinib. The origin of this receptor is a human donor with alopecia areata. The V gene is TRBV7-2, the J gene TRBJ1-2; D is unclear. The CDR3 DNA follows: TGTGCCAGCAGCTTAGGGCAGTTAGCTAACTATGGCTACACCTTC. This gives the protein CASSLGQLANYGYTF.